This T cell receptor (beta chain) originates from a study of blood T cell repertoires in COVID-19. Original data processing: For nucleated cells, counts were estimated from reference gene primer amplification. The method was immunoSEQ multiplex PCR; TCRdb's version includes in-frame clones alone and lacks a portion of them. V, J and clone size reflect that table, while D and trimming were determined from the DNA. The sample shows approximately 190,000 clones, about 80% of them seen only once. The sample comprised peripheral blood. The receptor comes from a man in his sixties with acute or convalescent COVID-19.

The CDR3 sequence is CASSLAASSYNEQFF. The CDR3 bases are TGTGCCAGCAGCTTAGCGGCTAGCTCCTACAATGAGCAGTTCTTC. V is TRBV5-4 and J is TRBJ2-1, with D possibly matching TRBD2 (5 bases). There are 15 residues in the CDR3. Germline CDR1 and CDR2: SGHNT and YYREEE (reference sequence). V was trimmed by 2 bases and J by 0 bases, leaving 9 bases between them.